The rows below give T cell receptor beta chains drawn from one sample of a study of CD8+CD57+ T cells in acquired aplastic anemia. In TCRdb, the reads were re-called with MiXCR into one record per CDR3 protein. The data contain some 410,000 distinct CDR3 sequences, 60% to 80% of them singletons. Sequencing was carried out using sorted CD4+, CD8+, or CD8+CD57+ T cells (not recorded which) from PBMCs. The receptors shown here come from a human donor in good health, serving as a control. The CDR3 runs from the conserved cysteine through the conserved F or W. D genes are given only for firm matches. The size field is filled for only some rows; it gives once, few, many or a size class.

v_gene	j_gene	d_gene	abundance	CDR3nt	CDR3aa
TRBV7-9	TRBJ1-4	NA	few	TGTGCCAGCAGTCACACGACGGGGATCAAGGAAAAACTGTTTTTT	CASSHTTGIKEKLFF
TRBV12-3/TRBV12-4	TRBJ1-6	NA	NA	TGTGCCAGCAGTTTTGTGGCGGGCACGGCGCATTCACCCCTCCACTTT	CASSFVAGTAHSPLHF
TRBV4-3	TRBJ1-1	NA	many	TGCGCCAGCAGCCTTACCGTCAGAATGAACACTGAAGCTTTCTTT	CASSLTVRMNTEAFF
TRBV10-1	TRBJ2-5	TRBD1	NA	TGCGCACCGGGACAGGGGGCGGAGGAGACCCAGTACTTC	CAPGQGAEETQYF
TRBV2	TRBJ1-5	NA	NA	TGTGCCAGCAGTGGCACGGGGAGGGAGACCCAGCATTTT	CASSGTGRETQHF
TRBV5-5	TRBJ2-2	TRBD2	NA	TGTGCCAGCAGCTTGGACCGCGGGGGGAACACCGGGGAGCTGTTTTTT	CASSLDRGGNTGELFF
TRBV7-2	TRBJ2-2	NA	NA	TGTGCCAGCAGTGAAATGCACAACACCGAGGAGCTGTTTTTT	CASSEMHNTEELFF
TRBV19	TRBJ1-6	TRBD1	NA	TGTGCCAGCAGCCGGGACAGGGCGACGTTCTATAATTCACCCCTCCACTTT	CASSRDRATFYNSPLHF
TRBV10-2	TRBJ2-3	TRBD2	NA	TGCGCCAGCAGTGCGGCTAGCGGGAGGACAGATACGCAGTATTTT	CASSAASGRTDTQYF
TRBV6-1	TRBJ1-2	TRBD1	NA	TGTGCCAGCAGCGAGACAGGGGAGGGCTACACCTTC	CASSETGEGYTF
TRBV30	TRBJ1-1	TRBD1	many	TGTGCCTGGAGGGACAGGGCGAGGACTTTCTTT	CAWRDRARTFF
TRBV30	TRBJ1-4	NA	many	TGTGCCTGGAGGCCCAGGGGCGGGAGTGAAAAACTGTTTTTT	CAWRPRGGSEKLFF
TRBV6-6	TRBJ1-2	NA	many	TGTGCCAGCAGTTACTCTAAGGGAGACAGTGGCTACACCTTC	CASSYSKGDSGYTF
TRBV12-3/TRBV12-4	TRBJ1-2	TRBD1	many	TGTGCCAGTGCCAGGGGGAACTATGGCTACACCTTC	CASARGNYGYTF
TRBV5-1	TRBJ2-3	TRBD2	NA	TGCGCCAGCAGCCCGTTCCCAGGGACTAGCGGGGGGTCAGATACGCAGTATTTT	CASSPFPGTSGGSDTQYF
TRBV20-1	TRBJ2-5	NA	NA	TGCAGTGCTAGCAACGGGGGCATTTACGAGACCCAGTACTTC	CSASNGGIYETQYF